This T cell receptor (beta chain) appears in the sequencing data of a study of Graves' ophthalmopathy and Graves' hyperthyroidism. On the study more broadly: Untreated patients at initial diagnosis provided peripheral blood. Study-level results: Most expanded thyroid clonotypes above 0.001 frequency also appeared in blood.

The table lists this clonotype with a few counts. Its antigen is undetermined. The TCR beta CDR3 regions underwent amplification from RNA transcripts. The first-round RT-PCR employed HTBI primers together with the Qiagen OneStep RT-PCR kit. A multiplex PCR was then performed as the second round. One entry per CDR3 protein, called by TCRdb with MiXCR from the multiplex PCR reads. This sample yields 740,000 or so distinct CDR3 sequences, of which roughly 41% are seen a single time; roughly 46% belongs to the top ten. With 6 bases removed from V and 3 bases from J, the gap between germline ends came to 8 bases. Germline V gene sequence: CDR1 SEHNR, CDR2 FQNEAQ (reference sequence). This CDR3 is built from 13 residues.

This chain joins TRBV7-9 and TRBJ2-2; the D gene is possibly TRBD2 (5 bases). Input material: peripheral blood. This sequence originates from an adult man with Graves' ophthalmopathy. The CDR3 coding sequence is TGTGCCAGCAGACGGGAAGACACCGGGGAGCTGTTTTTT. Protein: CASRREDTGELFF.